These 25 T cell receptor beta chains came from one sample sequenced in a study of identical twins. One entry per CDR3 protein results from TCRdb running MiXCR on the 5' RACE reads. The data show about 890,000 distinct CDR3 sequences, 12% seen once. These same data were also listed under a study on yellow fever vaccine responses in identical twins.

The sample consisted of PBMCs. The receptors shown here come from a woman aged 18-35 years in good health.

A few counts support this clonotype. The V gene is TRBV6-1, the J gene TRBJ2-5; maybe TRBD2 (5 bases). Germline loops: CDR1 MNHNS, CDR2 SASEGT. Trimming left V 7 bases short and J 4 bases short, with 16 bases between. The CDR3 has 14 residues. Written as DNA, the CDR3 is TGTGCCAGCAAGCGGACCGAAGGGTCAGAGACCCAGTACTTC. It is translated as CASKRTEGSETQYF.

The V call is TRBV6-1, the J call TRBJ1-6, with D perhaps matching TRBD1 (6 bases). Trimming took off 5 bases at V and 4 bases at J, with 21 bases between the two ends. In germline, CDR1 is MNHNS, CDR2 SASEGT. This CDR3 has 18 residues. Here the CDR3 reads CASSPLGHPRGYNSPLHF. CDR3 sequence (DNA): TGTGCCAGCAGTCCTCTGGGACACCCCCGAGGGTATAATTCACCCCTCCACTTT.

V and J are TRBV12-5 and TRBJ1-1, with D maybe TRBD1 (6 bases). Deletions cut 6 bases from V and 4 bases from J, with 15 bases between. CDR1 is LGHNT, CDR2 FRNRAP, per germline. This CDR3 has 14 amino acids. DNA for the CDR3: TGTGCTAGTGGCCCGGGGGGGGCCCCCACTGAAGCTTTCTTT. As protein: CASGPGGAPTEAFF.

This clonotype has ten or more counts. The V call is TRBV5-1, the J call TRBJ2-7; D is perhaps TRBD1 or TRBD2 (5 bases each). CDR1 and CDR2 (germline): SGHRS, YFSETQ. V dropped 4 bases and J dropped 5 bases, with 19 bases sitting between them. The CDR3 extends over 15 amino acids. The CDR3 reads CASSLSGQVSDEQYV. Here the CDR3 DNA reads TGCGCCAGCAGCCTCTCGGGGCAGGTTTCTGACGAGCAGTACGTC.

In this sample, this clonotype turned up a few times. V gene TRBV24-1 combines with J gene TRBJ2-2, with a possible D match to TRBD2 (6 bases). Trimming left V 6 bases short and J 4 bases short, with 26 bases between. The CDR3 has 19 amino acids. Germline V gene sequence: CDR1 KGHDR, CDR2 SFDVKD. CDR3 in amino acids: CATSIGGSAPIQGTGELFF. CDR3 DNA: TGTGCCACCAGTATTGGAGGGAGTGCCCCTATTCAGGGCACCGGGGAGCTGTTTTTT.

This clonotype was detected only once. CDR3 sequence reads: CSARDFYTGELFF. The CDR3 DNA sequence: TGCAGTGCTAGAGACTTCTACACCGGGGAGCTGTTTTTT. The chain recombines TRBV20-1 with TRBJ2-2; D remains unclear. Trimming shortened V by 0 bases and J by 3 bases, and 5 bases separated the two germline ends. The CDR3 covers 13 residues. Germline V gene sequence: CDR1 DFQATT, CDR2 SNEGSKA (reference sequence).

This clonotype was counted ten times or more. The chain links TRBV29-1 to TRBJ2-7; no definite D call. The CDR3 runs 11 residues. Germline assignment: CDR1 SQVTM and CDR2 ANQGSEA. Trimming took off 3 bases at V and 2 bases at J, with 5 bases between the two ends. CDR3 in amino acids: CSVEEPYEQYF. The CDR3 nucleotides are TGCAGCGTTGAGGAGCCCTACGAGCAGTACTTC.

The rearrangement joins TRBV27 to TRBJ2-2; 10 positions agree with TRBD1. The CDR3 has 15 amino acids. V lost 9 bases to trimming and J lost 4 bases; unmatched junction nucleotides: 8. Germline CDR1 is MNHEY and CDR2 is SMNVEV (reference sequence). For the CDR3, the DNA is TGTGCCAGTACCGGGACAGGGGCTGGCACCGGGGAGCTGTTTTTT. Translating gives CASTGTGAGTGELFF.

This clonotype has at least ten counts. In nucleotides, the CDR3 is TGTGCCACCAGTGACGGGCGGGAGCAGTACTTC. This codes for CATSDGREQYF. This rearrangement joins TRBV24-1 to TRBJ2-7; D is unresolved. The germline V gene encodes CDR1 KGHDR and CDR2 SFDVKD. This CDR3 has 11 residues. Trimming took 4 bases from V and 7 from J, leaving 7 bases between them.

This chain uses TRBV12-3 or TRBV12-4 with TRBJ1-3, with 7 bases lining up with TRBD1. The CDR3 runs 16 residues. With V trimmed by 7 bases and J by 0 bases, 9 bases remained unmatched. In DNA, the CDR3 is TGTGCCAGCAACAGACAGGGCGACACCTCTGGAAACACCATATATTTT. This sequence encodes CASNRQGDTSGNTIYF.

CDR3 sequence (DNA): TGTGCCAGCACCCTCCCTAGCGGGGGGGACCGCACAGATACGCAGTATTTT. The encoded protein is CASTLPSGGDRTDTQYF. V usage is TRBV7-8 and J usage is TRBJ2-3; TRBD2 aligns across 12 bases. The V segment lost 7 bases and the J segment 1 base; nucleotides outside the gene matches: 9. CDR1 is SGHVS, CDR2 FQNEAQ, per germline. This CDR3 is 17 amino acids long.

This chain uses TRBV10-3 with TRBJ2-7; perhaps TRBD2 as D (5 bases). The germline gives CDR1 ENHRY, CDR2 SYGVKD. V shed 6 bases and J shed 4 bases, with 10 bases lying between them. The CDR3 extends over 12 amino acids. This CDR3 reads CAISLSGYEQYV. The CDR3 coding sequence is TGTGCCATCAGCCTCTCGGGATACGAGCAGTACGTC.

This clonotype occurred many times. This chain connects TRBV7-9 to TRBJ2-2, with 7 bases that match TRBD1. The ends lost 3 bases at V and 6 bases at J; junction bases unmatched: 7. The CDR3 has 15 amino acids. Germline-derived CDR1 and CDR2 are SEHNR and FQNEAQ (reference sequence). In DNA form, the CDR3 reads TGTGCCAGCAGCTTCGAGACACAGGGGCCCGGGGAGCTGTTTTTT. This translates into CASSFETQGPGELFF.

This clonotype was counted ten times or more. This chain uses TRBV10-3 with TRBJ1-1, with D possibly matching TRBD1 (6 bases). V gave up 3 bases and J gave up 1 base, with 9 bases separating them. The length of the CDR3 is 14 residues. Per the germline V gene, CDR1 is ENHRY and CDR2 is SYGVKD. The chain's CDR3 is CAISDSRGNTEAFF. The DNA of the CDR3 is TGTGCCATCAGTGATAGCAGGGGGAACACTGAAGCTTTCTTT.

V is TRBV9 and J is TRBJ2-2, with 11 bases lining up with TRBD2. The CDR3 extends over 18 amino acids. The germline gives CDR1 SGDLS, CDR2 YYNGEE. With V trimmed by 0 bases and J by 4 bases, 8 bases remained unmatched. The CDR3 is CASSVGGSGGAITGELFF. The CDR3 DNA reads TGTGCCAGCAGCGTAGGTGGTAGCGGGGGGGCCATCACCGGGGAGCTGTTTTTT.

V usage is TRBV6-1 and J usage is TRBJ2-7, with 8 bases that match TRBD1. The CDR3 covers 12 residues. The ends lost 6 bases at V and 7 bases at J; junction bases unmatched: 5. Germline V lookup: CDR1 MNHNS, CDR2 SASEGT. This chain's CDR3 is CASSPTGEEQYF. For the CDR3, the DNA is TGTGCCAGCAGCCCGACAGGGGAAGAGCAGTACTTC.

This clonotype was seen more than once but under ten times. The V gene is TRBV29-1, the J gene TRBJ2-3, with TRBD2 identical over 16 bases. The CDR3 spans 17 residues. Germline CDR1 is SQVTM and CDR2 is ANQGSEA. With 0 bases clipped from V and 8 bases from J, the junction kept 8 bases outside the gene matches. CDR3 amino acids: CSVEDVGLAGGDATQYF. As DNA, the CDR3 is TGCAGCGTTGAAGATGTGGGACTAGCGGGGGGGGACGCTACGCAGTATTTT.

The chain carries TRBV7-9 and TRBJ1-1; the match to TRBD1 covers 9 bases. CDR3 size: 15 residues. Trimming cost V 5 bases and J 1 base; bases outside gene matches: 5. CDR1 and CDR2 from the germline V gene are SEHNR and FQNEAQ (reference sequence). In DNA, the CDR3 is TGTGCCAGCAGCCAGGGACAGGGATCGAACACTGAAGCTTTCTTT. It translates to CASSQGQGSNTEAFF. The full variable domain, rest sourced from reference TRBV7-9 and TRBJ1-1, is DTGVSQNPRHKITKRGQNVTFRCDPISEHNRLYWYRQTLGQGPEFLTYFQNEAQLEKSRLLSDRFSAERPKGSFSTLEIQRTEQGDSAMYLCASSQGQGSNTEAFFGQGTRLTVV.

V is TRBV20-1 and J is TRBJ2-5; D not certain. Germline CDR1 DFQATT, CDR2 SNEGSKA (reference sequence). Trimming took 5 bases from V and 7 from J, leaving 17 bases between them. The length of the CDR3 is 13 residues. The CDR3 loop is CSARGEDQRTQYF. The CDR3 DNA reads as TGCAGTGCTCGAGGTGAGGACCAGAGGACCCAGTACTTC.

This clonotype was counted many times. The chain carries TRBV5-1 and TRBJ1-4; no definite D call. The length of the CDR3 is 14 residues. Looked up from germline, CDR1 is SGHRS and CDR2 is YFSETQ. Trimming left V 2 bases short and J 7 bases short, with 12 bases between. The CDR3 loop is CASSFDAVGEKLFF. As DNA, the CDR3 is TGCGCCAGCAGCTTCGACGCGGTGGGTGAAAAACTGTTTTTT.

This clonotype occurred a few times. The chain combines TRBV20-1 with TRBJ2-1; TRBD2 might be the D (6 bases). The germline gives CDR1 DFQATT, CDR2 SNEGSKA (reference sequence). The CDR3 has 15 amino acids. V gave up 0 bases and J gave up 6 bases, with 15 bases separating them. The CDR3 nucleotides are TGCAGTGCTAGAGACAGACGGGACTTTTTCAATGAGCAGTTCTTC. Translated: CSARDRRDFFNEQFF.

The chain carries TRBV5-1 and TRBJ2-2, with 8 positions matching TRBD1. V shed 6 bases and J 7 bases; nucleotides not matched to a gene: 14. Per germline, CDR1 SGHRS and CDR2 YFSETQ. The CDR3 consists of 16 residues. Here the CDR3 reads CASNRQGSLTNGELFF. The CDR3 DNA sequence: TGCGCCAGCAACAGACAGGGGTCTCTCACGAACGGGGAGCTGTTTTTT.

This clonotype was found many times. The junction departs from the called germline gene at one end, perhaps through a read error. V is TRBV12-3 or TRBV12-4 and J is TRBJ2-4, with no clear D. CDR3 length: 14 amino acids. CDR3 loop: CASSLAGAKNIQYF. CDR3 DNA sequence: TGTGCCAGCAGCTTAGCTGGAGCCAAAAACATTCAGTACTTC.

The rearrangement uses TRBV24-1 and TRBJ2-1; 12 bases agree with TRBD2. Germline trimming cut 3 bases from V and 7 bases from J; bases unmatched to any gene: 6. Germline CDR1 reads KGHDR; CDR2 reads SFDVKD. The CDR3 extends over 16 amino acids. CDR3 bases: TGTGCCACCAGTGATCTAGCGGGGGGGCCACGAAATGAGCAGTTCTTC. It is translated as CATSDLAGGPRNEQFF.

The chain recombines TRBV3-1 with TRBJ1-6; perhaps TRBD1 as D (5 bases). Germline CDR1 LGHDT, CDR2 YNNKEL (reference sequence). This CDR3 region has 14 residues. Trimming removed 0 bases at V and 12 bases at J, with 12 bases between. CDR3 region: CASSQEWGVGPLHF. CDR3 DNA sequence: TGTGCCAGCAGCCAAGAATGGGGCGTAGGACCCCTCCACTTT.